This record concerns one T cell receptor (beta chain) sequence. The germline gives CDR1 LNHNV, CDR2 YYDKDF (reference sequence). The CDR3 contains 17 residues. J lost 0 bases, V lost 1 base, and 5 bases had no gene match. The entry originates in a study of cytomegalovirus exposure and HLA in healthy donors. Primers for the PCR totalled 60 Vbeta and 13 Jbeta. Clones were read by immunoSEQ multiplex PCR, and TCRdb kept only the in-frame ones, dropping some. This repertoire shows approximately 160,000 clones, under 70% found once; its top ten account for roughly 2.7%. Material for sequencing was PBMCs. This receptor was identified in a woman in her 40s in good health and CMV-seropositive. The chain combines TRBV15 with TRBJ2-4, with TRBD2 matching over 8 bases. As DNA, the CDR3 is TGTGCCACCAGCAGAGGGGGGCGGGAGGTAGCCAAAAACATTCAGTACTTC. The encoded protein is CATSRGGREVAKNIQYF.